The source of this T cell receptor (beta chain) is a study of molecular identifiers for immune sequencing clone quantification. Sorting recovered naive CD8 T cells on a CD8+CD4-CCR7+CD45RA+ profile. The CDR3 length is 15 residues. V shed 6 bases and J 4 bases; nucleotides not matched to a gene: 6. In germline, CDR1 is SGHDN, CDR2 FVKESK. With listed TCR primers and previously described methods, bulk TCR libraries were prepared. Using its own MiXCR run on the PCR reads, TCRdb lists one record per CDR3 protein. The sample has 350,000 or so distinct CDR3 sequences, 20% to 25% seen once; the top ten hold about 0.81%.

The chain carries TRBV14 and TRBJ2-3; 11 bases align to TRBD2. The sequence was obtained from a human donor in good health. Some libraries in this study had Jurkat cell RNA spiked in. Sequences were obtained from naive CD8+ T cells from blood, with Jurkat cell RNA spiked in. Subset of the sample: FACS-sorted CD8+CD4-CCR7+CD45RA+ naive T cells. In nucleotides, the CDR3 is TGTGCCAGCAGTAGCGGGGGGGCCCCGGCAGATACGCAGTATTTT. Its protein is CASSSGGAPADTQYF.